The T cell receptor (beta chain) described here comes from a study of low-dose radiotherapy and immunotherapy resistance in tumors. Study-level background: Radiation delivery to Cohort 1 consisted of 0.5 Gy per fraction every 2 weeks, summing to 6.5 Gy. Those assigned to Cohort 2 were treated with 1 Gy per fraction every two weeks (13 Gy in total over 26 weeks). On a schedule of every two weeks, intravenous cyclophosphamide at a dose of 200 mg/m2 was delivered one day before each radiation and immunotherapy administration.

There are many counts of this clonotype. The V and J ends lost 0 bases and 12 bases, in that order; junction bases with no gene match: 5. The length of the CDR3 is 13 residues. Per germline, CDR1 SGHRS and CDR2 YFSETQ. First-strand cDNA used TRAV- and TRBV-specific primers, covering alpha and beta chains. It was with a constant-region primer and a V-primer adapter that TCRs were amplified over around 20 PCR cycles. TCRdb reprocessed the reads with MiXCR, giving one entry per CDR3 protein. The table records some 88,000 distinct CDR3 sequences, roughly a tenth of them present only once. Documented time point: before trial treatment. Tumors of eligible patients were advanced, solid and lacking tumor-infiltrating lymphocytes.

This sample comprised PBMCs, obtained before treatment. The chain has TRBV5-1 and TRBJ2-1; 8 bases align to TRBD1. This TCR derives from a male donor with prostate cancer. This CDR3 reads CASSLVVDRGQFF. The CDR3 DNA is TGCGCCAGCAGCTTGGTGGTTGACAGGGGGCAGTTCTTC. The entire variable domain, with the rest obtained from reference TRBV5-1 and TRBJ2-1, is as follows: KAGVTQTPRYLIKTRGQQVTLSCSPISGHRSVSWYQQTPGQGLQFLFEYFSETQRNKGNFPGRFSGRQFSNSRSEMNVSTLELGDSALYLCASSLVVDRGQFFGPGTRLTVL.